This entry describes one T cell receptor (beta chain). How the authors handled the data: Counts of nucleated cells, estimated from reference gene primer amplification, were obtained. Libraries were prepared by immunoSEQ multiplex PCR; TCRdb keeps only in-frame clonotypes and omits some of them. V and J calls and clone size are those listed in that table; D and trimming were worked out from the DNA. The sample yields 170,000 or so clones, around 83% seen once. This entry is derived from a study of blood T cell repertoires in COVID-19. Study overall: The samples span acute and convalescent COVID-19 from the United States, Italy and Spain. T cells, B-cell-depleted T cells, or PBMCs supplied cDNA or gDNA.

Germline CDR1 MNHEY, CDR2 SVGAGI. V lost 4 bases and J lost 5; bases outside the gene matches: 8. The CDR3 runs to 15 residues. The TCR comes from a human donor in a cohort sampled during active COVID-19. The genes are TRBV6-5 and TRBJ1-1; TRBD1 matches 9 bases. Sample: peripheral blood. The CDR3 region is CASSSLGQGMTEAFF. In DNA, the CDR3 is TGTGCCAGCAGTTCTTTGGGACAGGGAATGACTGAAGCTTTCTTT.